A selection of T cell receptor beta chains follows, all from one sample in a study of metastatic and nonmetastatic thyroid tumors. TCRdb re-called clones from the PCR reads using MiXCR. This table has 70,000 or so clones, 12% to 15% appearing once. The sample was blood. The receptors come from a male donor with papillary thyroid cancer or a benign thyroid nodule (not recorded which). Some clones in this sample may be carry-over from other donors' samples. The CDR3 runs from the conserved cysteine through the conserved F or W. A D gene is named only where the DNA matches it firmly. A clone size is listed for some rows: how often the clone was seen (once, few, many), or a class if it is expanded.

TRBD2	-	TRBV11-2	18	TRBJ2-2	TGTGCCAGCAGAGTCTCCACCTGGGGCGGGAGTGGCACCGGGGAGCTGTTTTTT	CASRVSTWGGSGTGELFF
-	-	TRBV11-3	14	TRBJ2-2	TGTGCCAGCAGCTTAGCGTGGGGAACCGGGGAGCCGTTTTTT	CASSLAWGTGEPFF
-	many	TRBV4-3	16	TRBJ2-6	TGCGCCAGCAGCCAAGAAGGTGCCTCTGGGGCCAACGTCCTGACTTTC	CASSQEGASGANVLTF
-	many	TRBV9	13	TRBJ2-1	TGTGCCAGCAGCGTAGCAGGGGATGGTGAACAGTTCTTC	CASSVAGDGEQFF
-	many	TRBV5-1	14	TRBJ2-3	TGCGCCAGCAGCTTCGGCGGGAGCACAGATACGCAGTATTTT	CASSFGGSTDTQYF
-	many	TRBV20-1	12	TRBJ1-2	TGCAGTGCCCGGACGGGTCAATATGGCTACACCTTC	CSARTGQYGYTF
-	many	TRBV6-1	16	TRBJ2-5	TGTGCCAGCAGTGAAGCTCTTTCGGGACTGGGAGAGACCCAGTACTTC	CASSEALSGLGETQYF
-	many	TRBV27	13	TRBJ2-7	TGTGCCAGCAGCCCTTCTGAGGGGGGCGAGCAGTACTTC	CASSPSEGGEQYF
-	many	TRBV27	15	TRBJ2-4	TGTGCCAGCAGTTTACGTGGGGGTTCCCAAAACATTCAGTACTTC	CASSLRGGSQNIQYF
TRBD2	many	TRBV11-2	15	TRBJ2-1	TGTGCCAGCAGCTTGGGTCTAGCGGGACTCAATGAGCAGTTCTTC	CASSLGLAGLNEQFF
-	many	TRBV2	13	TRBJ1-5	TGTGCCAGCAGTGTAGGGAACAATCAGCCCCAGCATTTT	CASSVGNNQPQHF
TRBD1	few	TRBV6-1	16	TRBJ2-2	TGTGCCAGCAGCCCATCCCCAGGGGGTCAATCCGGGGAGCTGTTTTTT	CASSPSPGGQSGELFF
-	-	TRBV27	17	TRBJ2-6	TGTGCCAGCAGTTTTGCAGGGCTCCCCTCTGGTGCCAACGTCCTTACTTTC	CASSFAGLPSGANVLTF
TRBD2	-	TRBV28	18	TRBJ2-1	TGTGCCAGCAGTCTGGGACTAGCGGGAGGGTGGGCTGGGAATGAGCAGTTCTTC	CASSLGLAGGWAGNEQFF
-	many	TRBV6-2/TRBV6-3	14	TRBJ2-5	TGTGCCAGCAGTCTTGCGGCTTGGAGGGAGACCCAGTACTTC	CASSLAAWRETQYF
-	few	TRBV6-2/TRBV6-3	14	TRBJ2-7	TGTGCCAGCAGTTACCGGGACTGGGACTACGAGCAGTACTTC	CASSYRDWDYEQYF
-	-	TRBV9	16	TRBJ2-3	TGTGCCAGCAGCGTAGCTCGGGATACTAGCACAGATACGCAGTATTTT	CASSVARDTSTDTQYF
-	many	TRBV7-2	15	TRBJ2-1	TGTGCCAGCAGCTTAGGGGCTAGCTCCTACAATGAGCAGTTCTTC	CASSLGASSYNEQFF
-	many	TRBV20-1	13	TRBJ1-5	TGCAGTGCTAGTACAGGTTTCAATCAGCCCCAGCATTTT	CSASTGFNQPQHF
-	few	TRBV6-1	16	TRBJ2-1	TGTGCCAGCACCAACTCACCAGACCGACCATACAATGAGCAGTTCTTC	CASTNSPDRPYNEQFF
TRBD1	many	TRBV7-8	17	TRBJ1-2	TGTGCCAGCAGCTCCACAACAGGGGGCTCCCTCAACTATGGCTACACCTTC	CASSSTTGGSLNYGYTF
-	few	TRBV6-1	11	TRBJ1-1	TGTGCCAGCAGTCAAGATCAAGAAGCTTTCTTT	CASSQDQEAFF
TRBD1	few	TRBV18	16	TRBJ1-1	TGTGCCAGCTCCCCGGCTGGGACAGGTCGGTTCACTGAAGCTTTCTTT	CASSPAGTGRFTEAFF
-	many	TRBV5-6	16	TRBJ1-1	TGTGCCAGCAGCTATACAGGGAGCTCCACGAACACTGAAGCTTTCTTT	CASSYTGSSTNTEAFF
TRBD1	many	TRBV6-1	13	TRBJ1-5	TGTGCCATCCGGACAGGGGGGAATCAGCCCCAGCATTTT	CAIRTGGNQPQHF
-	many	TRBV9	13	TRBJ1-1	TGTGCCAGCAGCGCTGGAGGGAACACTGAAGCTTTCTTT	CASSAGGNTEAFF
-	-	TRBV4-2	15	TRBJ2-5	TGTGCCAGCAGCCGCACCCGGGACTCCCAAGAGACCCAGTACTTC	CASSRTRDSQETQYF
TRBD2	many	TRBV9	16	TRBJ2-3	TGTGCCAGCAGCGTAGGGACTAGCGGGCCTACAGATACGCAGTATTTT	CASSVGTSGPTDTQYF
TRBD2	many	TRBV7-8	19	TRBJ2-1	TGTGCCAGCAGCTCCACCCTACGGACTAGCGGGAGGGTTCTCAATGAGCAGTTCTTC	CASSSTLRTSGRVLNEQFF
-	many	TRBV6-2/TRBV6-3	13	TRBJ2-7	TGTGCCAGCAGTTACGTGGCGACCTACGAGCAGTACTTC	CASSYVATYEQYF
-	many	TRBV29-1	12	TRBJ2-5	TGCAGCGTTGTAAAGGGTGGGGAGACCCAGTACTTC	CSVVKGGETQYF
-	-	TRBV5-1	15	TRBJ2-1	TGCGCCAGCAGCTTGACGACAGTGGTCCCGTATGAGCAGTTCTTC	CASSLTTVVPYEQFF
-	-	TRBV5-1	15	TRBJ1-1	TGCGCCAGCAGCTTTGGGGGAACTATGAACACTGAAGCTTTCTTT	CASSFGGTMNTEAFF
TRBD1	many	TRBV20-1	13	TRBJ2-1	TGCAGTGCTGAAGACAGGGTAGATAATGAGCAGTTCTTC	CSAEDRVDNEQFF
-	many	TRBV6-4	14	TRBJ2-2	TGTGCCAGCCAACCTCACATTAACACCGGGGAGCTGTTTTTT	CASQPHINTGELFF
TRBD1	-	TRBV20-1	14	TRBJ2-7	TGCAGTGCAGACGACAGGGGCGTCTACTACGAGCAGTACTTC	CSADDRGVYYEQYF
TRBD1	few	TRBV27	12	TRBJ1-1	TGTGCCAGAAGTACCACAGGGGAATCAGCTTTCTTT	CARSTTGESAFF
-	many	TRBV14	13	TRBJ1-2	TGTGCCAGCAGCCAGGCGAGGGACGGTGGCTACACCTTC	CASSQARDGGYTF
-	many	TRBV4-1	15	TRBJ1-3	TGCGCCAGCAGCCAAGGGGAGTACTCTGGAAACACCATATATTTT	CASSQGEYSGNTIYF
-	-	TRBV20-1	15	TRBJ1-6	TGCAGTGCCCCGACACGGTGTGCAATGGATTCACCCCTCCACTTC	CSAPTRCAMDSPLHF
-	many	TRBV25-1	15	TRBJ1-4	TGTGCCAGCAGTGAGGCGACGACGGGACAAGAAAAACTGTTTTTT	CASSEATTGQEKLFF
TRBD1	many	TRBV28	13	TRBJ2-3	TGTGCCAGCAGTTTAACACAGGGGGATACGCAGTATTTT	CASSLTQGDTQYF
-	many	TRBV7-7	13	TRBJ1-1	TGTGCTAGCAGCTTAGGACAGAACACTGAAGCTTTCTTT	CASSLGQNTEAFF
-	many	TRBV28	15	TRBJ1-1	TGTGCCAGCAGTTTAAACCGGGTTTGGACCACTGAAGCTTTCTTT	CASSLNRVWTTEAFF
-	-	TRBV29-1	16	TRBJ2-2	TGCAGCGTTGTGGGACCAGGGCGGGCGAACACCGTGGAGCTGTTTTTT	CSVVGPGRANTVELFF